This T cell receptor (beta chain) was recovered during a study of T cells after yellow fever vaccination. They built TCR cDNA with 5'RACE template switching, a step that put in a universal primer site and UMIs. MiXCR, applied by TCRdb to the 5' RACE reads, yields one record per CDR3 protein. The table has fewer than 90,000 distinct CDR3 sequences, roughly 6.9% seen once. This clonotype was seen at least ten times. CDR3 length: 11 residues. V was trimmed by 4 bases and J by 7 bases, leaving 8 bases between them. The V gene's germline CDR1 is ENHRY and CDR2 SYGVKD. The origin of this receptor is a man between 18 and 35 years old who received the YFV17D yellow fever vaccine. This chain connects TRBV10-3 to TRBJ2-7, with TRBD1 as a possible D gene (5 bases). Sequencing used CD8+ T cells sorted from PBMCs, obtained 5 to 6 days after the first yellow fever vaccination. The CDR3 DNA is TGTGCCATCAGTGTGGGGCCAGAGCAGTACTTC. Its translation: CAISVGPEQYF.